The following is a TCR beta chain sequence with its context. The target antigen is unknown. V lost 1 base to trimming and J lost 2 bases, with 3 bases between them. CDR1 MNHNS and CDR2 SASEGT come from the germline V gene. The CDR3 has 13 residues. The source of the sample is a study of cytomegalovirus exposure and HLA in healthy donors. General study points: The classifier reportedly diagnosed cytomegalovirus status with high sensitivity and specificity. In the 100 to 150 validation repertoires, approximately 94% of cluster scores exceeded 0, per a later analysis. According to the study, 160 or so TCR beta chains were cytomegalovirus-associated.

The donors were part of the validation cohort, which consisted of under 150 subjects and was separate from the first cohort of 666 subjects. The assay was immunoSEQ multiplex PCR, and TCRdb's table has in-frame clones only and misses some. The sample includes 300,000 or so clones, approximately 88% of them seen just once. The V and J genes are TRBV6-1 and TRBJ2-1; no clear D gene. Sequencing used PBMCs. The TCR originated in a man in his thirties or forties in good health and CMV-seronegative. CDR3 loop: CASSEGPYNEQFF. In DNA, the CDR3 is TGTGCCAGCAGTGAAGGGCCCTACAATGAGCAGTTCTTC.